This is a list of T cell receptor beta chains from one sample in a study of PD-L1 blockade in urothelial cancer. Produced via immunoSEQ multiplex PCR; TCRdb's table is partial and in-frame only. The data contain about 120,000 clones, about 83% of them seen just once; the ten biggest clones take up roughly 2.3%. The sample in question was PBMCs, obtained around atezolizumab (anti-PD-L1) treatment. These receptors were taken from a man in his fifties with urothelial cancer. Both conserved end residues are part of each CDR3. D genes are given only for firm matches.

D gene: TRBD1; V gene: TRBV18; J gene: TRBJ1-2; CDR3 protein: CASSPGQGIYGYTF
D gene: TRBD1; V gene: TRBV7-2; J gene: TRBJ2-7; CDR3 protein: CASSLEVQGAYEQYF
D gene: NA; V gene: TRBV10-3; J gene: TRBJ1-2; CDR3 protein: CAISPPGGNGYTF
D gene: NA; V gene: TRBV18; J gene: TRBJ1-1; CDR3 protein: CASSPNTGQNTEAFF
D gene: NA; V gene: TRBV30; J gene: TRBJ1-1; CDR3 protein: CAWSAGIGNTEAFF
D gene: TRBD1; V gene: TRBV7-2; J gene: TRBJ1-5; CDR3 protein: CASSAGDRGPQGQPQHF
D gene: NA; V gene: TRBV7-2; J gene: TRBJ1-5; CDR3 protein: CASSPVSSNQPQHF
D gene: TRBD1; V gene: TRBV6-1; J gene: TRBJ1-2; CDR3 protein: CASSEAGTGHYGYTF
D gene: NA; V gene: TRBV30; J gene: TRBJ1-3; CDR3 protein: CAFTRQVLDTIYF
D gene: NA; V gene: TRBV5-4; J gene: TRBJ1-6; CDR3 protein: CASSLVGGRSSPLHF
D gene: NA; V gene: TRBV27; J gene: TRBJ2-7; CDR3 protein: CASSRQGPYEQYF
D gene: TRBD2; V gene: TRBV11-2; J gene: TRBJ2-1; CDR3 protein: CASSLELAGASYNEQFF
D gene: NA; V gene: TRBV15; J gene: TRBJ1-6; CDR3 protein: CATSRGGRYSPLHF
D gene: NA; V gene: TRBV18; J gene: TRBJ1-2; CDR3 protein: CASSTQGIYGYTF
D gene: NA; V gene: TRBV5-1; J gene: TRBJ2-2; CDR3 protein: CASSLVEGTGELFF
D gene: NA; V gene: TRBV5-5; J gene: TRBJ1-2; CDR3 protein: CASSLVGVKRYGYTF
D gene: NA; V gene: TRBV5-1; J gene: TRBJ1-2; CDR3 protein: CASSITGNYGYTF
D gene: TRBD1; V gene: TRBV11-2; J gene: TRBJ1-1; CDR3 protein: CASSLQGGVYTEAFF
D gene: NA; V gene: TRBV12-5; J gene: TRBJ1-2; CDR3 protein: CASGLTRGGTVILPYGYTF
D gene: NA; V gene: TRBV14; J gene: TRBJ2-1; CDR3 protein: CASSILNEQFF
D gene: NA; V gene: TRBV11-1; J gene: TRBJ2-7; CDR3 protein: CASSLEAGFYEQYF
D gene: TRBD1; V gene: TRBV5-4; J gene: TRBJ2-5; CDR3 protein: CASSPPGQGRFETQYF
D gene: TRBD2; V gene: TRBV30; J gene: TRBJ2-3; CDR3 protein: CAWTGSRTSASTDTQYF
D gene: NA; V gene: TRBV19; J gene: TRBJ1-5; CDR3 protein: CASRREGGNQPQHF
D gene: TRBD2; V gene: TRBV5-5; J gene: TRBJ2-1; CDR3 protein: CASMRLAGHNEQFF
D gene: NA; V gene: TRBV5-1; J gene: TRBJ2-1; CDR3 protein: CASSSNRDLTRNEQFF
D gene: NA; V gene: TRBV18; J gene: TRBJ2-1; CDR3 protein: CASSRQDREQFF
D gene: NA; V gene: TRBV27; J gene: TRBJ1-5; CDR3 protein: CASRLTGFSNQPQHF
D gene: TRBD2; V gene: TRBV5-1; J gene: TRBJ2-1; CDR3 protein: CASSWGPSGRVLNEQFF
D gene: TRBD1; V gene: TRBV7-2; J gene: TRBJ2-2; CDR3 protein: CASSSDFRDSELFF
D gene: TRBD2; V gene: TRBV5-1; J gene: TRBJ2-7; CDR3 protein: CASSLVASGRDEQYF
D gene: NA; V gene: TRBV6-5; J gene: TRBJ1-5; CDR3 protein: CASSYSEDQPQHF
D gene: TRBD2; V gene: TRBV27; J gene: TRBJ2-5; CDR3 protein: CASRFAGGRGTQYF
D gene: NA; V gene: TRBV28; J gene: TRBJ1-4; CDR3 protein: CASSFARRGNEKLFF
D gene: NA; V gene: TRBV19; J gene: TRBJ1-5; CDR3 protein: CATKAGSLSNQPQHF
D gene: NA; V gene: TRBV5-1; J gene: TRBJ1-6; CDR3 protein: CASSLAAAQGGSPLHF
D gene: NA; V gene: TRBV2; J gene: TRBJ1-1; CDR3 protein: CASGRTENTEAFF
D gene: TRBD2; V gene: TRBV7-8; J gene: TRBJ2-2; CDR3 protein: CASSLARSGRVNTGELFF
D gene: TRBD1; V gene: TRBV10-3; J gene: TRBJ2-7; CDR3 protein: CATSLTGGAYEQYF
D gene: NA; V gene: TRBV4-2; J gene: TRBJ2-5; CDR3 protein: CASSPTAYQETQYF
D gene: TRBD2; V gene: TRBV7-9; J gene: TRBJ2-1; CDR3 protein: CASSLSLLAGGPRQFF
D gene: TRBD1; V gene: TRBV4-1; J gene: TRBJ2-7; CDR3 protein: CASSRGTGYEQYF
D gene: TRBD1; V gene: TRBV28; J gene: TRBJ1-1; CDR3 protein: CASIIRTGRATEAFF
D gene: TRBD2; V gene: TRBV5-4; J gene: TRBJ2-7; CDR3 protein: CASSLELASYEQYF
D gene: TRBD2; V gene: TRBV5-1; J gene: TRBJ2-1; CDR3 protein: CASSLGPGTSGYNEQFF
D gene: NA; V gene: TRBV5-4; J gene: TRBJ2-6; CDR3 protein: CASSFWGAGANVLTF
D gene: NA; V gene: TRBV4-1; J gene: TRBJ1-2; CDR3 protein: CASTERTGNYGYTF
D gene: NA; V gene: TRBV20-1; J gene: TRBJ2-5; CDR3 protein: CSPASVETQYF
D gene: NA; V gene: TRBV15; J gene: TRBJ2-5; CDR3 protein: CATSRRQETQYF
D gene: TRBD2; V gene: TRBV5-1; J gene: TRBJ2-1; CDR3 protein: CASSWVAGGGLQFF
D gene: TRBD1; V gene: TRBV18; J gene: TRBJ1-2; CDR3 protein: CASSRDRGNVFYGYTF
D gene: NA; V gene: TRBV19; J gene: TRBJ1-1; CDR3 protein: CASSTPNEADKVAFF
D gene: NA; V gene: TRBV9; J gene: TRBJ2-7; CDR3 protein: CASSSGLEPYEQYF
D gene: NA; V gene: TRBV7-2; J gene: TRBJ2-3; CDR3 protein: CASSLGYERTDTQYF
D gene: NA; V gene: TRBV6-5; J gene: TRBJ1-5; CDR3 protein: CASGRGGNQPQHF
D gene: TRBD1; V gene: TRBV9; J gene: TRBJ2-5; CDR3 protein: CASSPLPDRAYQETQYF
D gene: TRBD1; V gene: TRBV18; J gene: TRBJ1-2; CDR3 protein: CASSRRTGDGYTF